This TCR beta chain was captured in a study of shared clonotypes between healthy human individuals. Across several immunoSEQ plates, the genomic DNA of each subset was split evenly. The input for sorted-subset replicate PCRs was about 0.2 ug DNA, 25,000 to 30,000 T cell genomes. Using immunoSEQ multiplex PCR, the repertoire was profiled, and TCRdb retains in-frame clones only, with some absent. The repertoire holds 550,000 to 850,000 clones, with about 74% as singletons. Germline V gene sequence: CDR1 SEHNR, CDR2 FQNEAQ (reference sequence). V was pared by 3 bases and J by 7 bases, with 10 bases between. The CDR3 is 12 residues long.

The receptor was isolated from a woman aged 30 to 39 in good health. Sequenced input: memory CD4+ T cells sorted from blood. Subset noted: CD45RA-negative fraction. The chain combines TRBV7-9 with TRBJ2-7; D unclear. DNA for the CDR3: TGTGCCAGCAGCTTGAACCAAATGGAGCAGTACTTC. It specifies CASSLNQMEQYF.